This entry features one TCR beta chain sequence. The CDR3 extends over 16 amino acids. J was trimmed by 5 bases and V by 4 bases; bases with no gene match: 9. From germline, CDR1 is SGHTS and CDR2 YDEGEE. Using immunoSEQ multiplex PCR, the repertoire was profiled, and TCRdb retains in-frame clones only, with some absent. This table holds 88,000 or so clones, roughly 83% found once. The data derive from a study of blood T cell repertoires in COVID-19. The receptor was derived from a human donor in a cohort sampled during active COVID-19. Input material: peripheral blood. The gene calls are TRBV5-8 and TRBJ2-3, with 11 bases that match TRBD2. CDR3 protein: CASSPTTSGTGDTQYF. The CDR3 DNA reads as TGTGCCAGCAGCCCGACGACTAGCGGGACGGGAGATACGCAGTATTTT.